The source of this T cell receptor beta chain is a study of blood T cells in healthy people across ages. A second PCR, run for roughly 7 to 12 cycles, used a sample-barcoded 5' primer plus a J-beta primer mix. With 12 random nucleotides, a template-switch adaptor tagged each individual cDNA molecule. TCRdb fed the 5' RACE reads into MiXCR, producing one record per CDR3 protein. The sample has about 1.1 million distinct CDR3 sequences, roughly two fifths seen once. The CDR3 is 16 residues long. Germline CDR1 is SNHLY and CDR2 is FYNNEI. As for this clonotype: Antigen specificity is unknown. An end of the junction differs from the germline gene, which may be a read error.

Study-wide results and caveats: From one million sequenced T cells, diversity estimates were lower bounds.

This chain joins TRBV2 and TRBJ2-1; D unclear. The sample was blood. This TCR was recovered from a man younger than 30 in good health. The CDR3 nucleotides read TGTGCCCGCAGTGAAGTCATCGGCAAGCCCTACAATGAGCAGTTCTTC. It encodes CARSEVIGKPYNEQFF.